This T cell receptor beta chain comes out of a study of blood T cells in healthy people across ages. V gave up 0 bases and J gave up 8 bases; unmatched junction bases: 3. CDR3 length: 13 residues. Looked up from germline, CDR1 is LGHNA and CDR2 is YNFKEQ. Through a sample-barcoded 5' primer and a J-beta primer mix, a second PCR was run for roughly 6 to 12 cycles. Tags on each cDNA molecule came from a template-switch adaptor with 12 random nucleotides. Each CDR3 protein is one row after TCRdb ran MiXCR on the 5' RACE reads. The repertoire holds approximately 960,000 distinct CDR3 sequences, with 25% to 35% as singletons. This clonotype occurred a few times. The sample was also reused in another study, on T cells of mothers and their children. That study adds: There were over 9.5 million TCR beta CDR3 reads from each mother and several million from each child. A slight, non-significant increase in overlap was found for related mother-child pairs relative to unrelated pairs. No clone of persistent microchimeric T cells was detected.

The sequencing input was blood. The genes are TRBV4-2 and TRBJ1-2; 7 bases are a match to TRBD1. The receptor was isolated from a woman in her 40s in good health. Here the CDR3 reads CASSQDLGGGYTF. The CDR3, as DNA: TGTGCCAGCAGCCAAGATCTAGGGGGCGGCTACACCTTC.